What follows are 20 T cell receptor beta chains derived from one specimen sequenced in a study of ipilimumab plus nivolumab after autologous stem cell transplantation. TCRdb's copy holds only in-frame clones and misses some; the assay was immunoSEQ multiplex PCR. The table lists 15,000 to 20,000 clones, approximately 79% of them singletons. The sequences come from PBMCs, collected in a trial of ipilimumab plus nivolumab as post-transplant consolidation. The receptors were gathered from a male donor with diffuse large B-cell lymphoma.

The V and J genes are TRBV6-1 and TRBJ2-2; D unclear. The CDR3 contains 12 residues. V was shortened by 7 bases and J by 4 bases, with 7 bases between the two germline ends. From germline, CDR1 is MNHNS and CDR2 SASEGT. CDR3 sequence: CASIRSTGELFF. The DNA of the CDR3 is TGTGCCAGCATTCGATCCACCGGGGAGCTGTTTTTT.

This clone was counted only a few times. The V gene is TRBV12-2, the J gene TRBJ2-4. TRBV12-2 is noted as a pseudogene. The CDR3 is 15 residues long. The CDR3 here is CASRLGGHEAPIQYF. As DNA, the CDR3 is TGTGCAAGTCGCTTAGGGGGTCACGAGGCGCCCATTCAGTACTTC.

Comments on this clone: The same CDR3 also results from other DNA sequences found in this sample. The chain is built from TRBV30 and TRBJ1-2; D uncertain. Germline-derived CDR1 and CDR2 are GTSNPN and SVGIG (reference sequence). This CDR3 has 12 residues. V lost 5 bases and J lost 5, with 12 bases in between. The CDR3 DNA follows: TGTGCCTGGCGCTTACCGGGGTATGGCTACACCTTC. Amino acid sequence: CAWRLPGYGYTF.

A single count supports this clone. V usage is TRBV27 and J usage is TRBJ2-7; 13 positions agree with TRBD2. CDR3 length: 17 residues. From germline, CDR1 is MNHEY and CDR2 SMNVEV (reference sequence). The trim removed 6 bases at V and 3 bases at J, leaving 11 bases unmatched. For the CDR3, the DNA is TGTGCCAGCAGCAAACGACTAGCGGGAGGTAGGAGCTACGAGCAGTACTTC. Protein: CASSKRLAGGRSYEQYF.

This clone was found a few times. The chain is built from TRBV7-3 and TRBJ2-5; the D gene is possibly TRBD1 (5 bases). The CDR3 extends over 13 amino acids. Looked up from germline, CDR1 is SGHTA and CDR2 is FQGTGA. V dropped 5 bases and J dropped 4 bases, with 11 bases sitting between them. In nucleotides, the CDR3 is TGTGCCAGCAGCCAGGGATCCGGAGAGACCCAGTACTTC. Amino acids: CASSQGSGETQYF.

The V and J genes are TRBV5-1 and TRBJ1-1; the match to TRBD1 covers 9 bases. The J segment lost 2 bases and the V segment lost 4 bases, leaving 6 bases of the junction unmatched. The CDR3 is 15 residues long. CDR1 is SGHRS and CDR2 is YFSETQ in the germline V gene. CDR3 region: CASSPGQGKNTEAFF. The CDR3 DNA sequence: TGCGCCAGCAGCCCAGGACAGGGGAAAAACACTGAAGCTTTCTTT.

This clone appeared a few times. The chain combines TRBV13 with TRBJ2-1, with 12 positions matching TRBD2. The germline V gene encodes CDR1 PRHDT and CDR2 FYEKMQ (reference sequence). This CDR3 is built from 14 residues. Trimming cost V 3 bases and J 7 bases; bases outside gene matches: 1. This CDR3 reads CASSLTSGRNEQFF. The CDR3 bases are TGTGCCAGCAGCTTGACTAGCGGGAGAAATGAGCAGTTCTTC.

V gene TRBV30 combines with J gene TRBJ1-1; 9 bases agree with TRBD1. Germline-derived CDR1 and CDR2 are GTSNPN and SVGIG (reference sequence). The CDR3 is made up of 12 amino acids. J gave up 11 bases and V 1 base, and 5 bases lay outside the gene matches. The CDR3 DNA reads TGTGCCTGGAGTGGGGACAGGGAACTGGCTTTCTTT. Protein product: CAWSGDRELAFF.

This chain joins TRBV19 and TRBJ2-1; D may be TRBD1 or TRBD2 (5 bases each). CDR1 is LNHDA and CDR2 is SQIVND in the germline V gene (reference sequence). The CDR3 runs 13 residues. V was shortened by 5 bases and J by 9 bases, with 14 bases between the two germline ends. The CDR3 loop is CASSWDVNGEQFF. The CDR3 DNA is TGTGCCAGTAGTTGGGACGTAAACGGTGAGCAGTTCTTC. Full variable domain (missing parts from reference TRBV19 and TRBJ2-1): DGGITQSPKYLFRKEGQNVTLSCEQNLNHDAMYWYRQDPGQGLRLIYYSQIVNDFQKGDIAEGYSVSREKKESFPLTVTSAQKNPTAFYLCASSWDVNGEQFFGPGTRLTVL.

This clone was observed once. The chain recombines TRBV7-8 with TRBJ2-5; D uncertain. The CDR3 spans 16 residues. The germline V gene has CDR1 SGHVS and CDR2 FQNEAQ. V was shortened by 3 bases and J by 4 bases, with 18 bases between the two germline ends. The CDR3 region has the DNA TGTGCCAGCAGCTTTAGTCAAGGTCAAGGAAGAGAGACCCAGTACTTC. It is translated as CASSFSQGQGRETQYF.

The V gene is TRBV5-5, the J gene TRBJ2-3; the D gene is possibly TRBD2 (6 bases). From germline, CDR1 is SGHKS and CDR2 YYEKEE (reference sequence). V dropped 0 bases and J dropped 8 bases, with 22 bases sitting between them. CDR3 size: 17 residues. The CDR3 spells CASSLDASAGIEGTQYF. CDR3 nucleotide sequence: TGTGCCAGCAGCTTGGATGCTAGCGCAGGGATTGAGGGTACGCAGTATTTT.

V is TRBV2 and J is TRBJ2-3, with TRBD2 matching 10 bases. CDR3 length: 14 amino acids. The germline gives CDR1 SNHLY, CDR2 FYNNEI. V shed 4 bases and J 6 bases; nucleotides not matched to a gene: 4. The CDR3, as DNA: TGTGCCAGCAGTGGGACTAGCGGACGGGATACGCAGTATTTT. This codes for CASSGTSGRDTQYF.

The rearrangement uses TRBV7-8 and TRBJ2-7; D unresolved. CDR1 SGHVS and CDR2 FQNEAQ come from the germline V gene. With 2 bases removed from V and 7 bases from J, the gap between germline ends came to 12 bases. This CDR3 comprises 13 residues. The CDR3 region has the DNA TGTGCCAGCAGCTTAAATTCGGGTCGTGAGCAGTACTTC. Translation gives CASSLNSGREQYF.

The V call is TRBV11-2, the J call TRBJ2-5, with D perhaps matching TRBD1 or TRBD2 (5 bases each). From germline, CDR1 is SGHAT and CDR2 FQNNGV. The CDR3 has 15 amino acids. The V and J ends lost 0 bases and 4 bases respectively, with 12 bases between them. The DNA for the CDR3 is TGTGCCAGCAGCTTAGATGGGGGAGAGATAGAGACCCAGTACTTC. It translates to CASSLDGGEIETQYF.

This clone is medium-sized in the sample. The chain has TRBV7-6 and TRBJ2-7, with a weak D call TRBD2 (5 bases). The germline V gene has CDR1 SGHVS and CDR2 FNYEAQ. The CDR3 consists of 15 residues. The V end lost 3 bases, the J end lost 7 bases, and 19 bases lay between the germline ends. The DNA for the CDR3 is TGTGCCAGCAGCTTGGACTCCGACTCTCCCGAAGAGCAGTACTTC. This translates into CASSLDSDSPEEQYF.

V and J are TRBV6-6 and TRBJ2-5; D not resolved. The CDR3 length is 16 residues. The germline CDR1 and CDR2 sequences are MNHNY and SVGAGI (reference sequence). The ends were cut back, 2 bases at V and 0 bases at J, with 13 bases in the middle. CDR3 in amino acids: CASSYNSGAYQETQYF. The CDR3 DNA is TGTGCCAGCAGTTACAATAGTGGAGCTTACCAAGAGACCCAGTACTTC.

This chain joins TRBV6-1 and TRBJ1-2; unclear D gene. This CDR3 is 15 amino acids long. Trimming left V 1 base short and J 4 bases short, with 13 bases between. CDR1 and CDR2 from the germline V gene are MNHNS and SASEGT. The DNA of the CDR3 is TGTGCCAGCAGTGAAGGGACGATCATCTCCTATGGCTACACCTTC. This gives the protein CASSEGTIISYGYTF.

The V call is TRBV14, the J call TRBJ1-4, with D unresolved. This CDR3 is 15 amino acids long. The V gene lost 0 bases and the J gene lost 3 bases, with 8 bases spanning the gap. Per the germline V gene, CDR1 is SGHDN and CDR2 is FVKESK. The CDR3: CASSQDLGANEKLFF. CDR3 coding DNA: TGTGCCAGCAGCCAAGATCTCGGGGCTAATGAAAAACTGTTTTTT.

Worth noting for this clone: The junction departs from germline at one end; a sequencing error may be responsible. The rearrangement links TRBV7-7 to TRBJ2-5; D is perhaps TRBD2 (7 bases). In germline, CDR1 is SSHAT, CDR2 FNYEAQ (reference sequence). CDR3 length: 14 residues. The CDR3 DNA reads as TGTGCTAGCAGCTCGAGGGGGGGCAAAGAGACCCAGTACTTC. Residues: CASSSRGGKETQYF.

This clone has just one count. The V and J genes are TRBV5-1 and TRBJ2-7; D not resolved. The CDR3 length is 13 residues. The germline V gene has CDR1 SGHRS and CDR2 YFSETQ. The ends were cut back, 4 bases at V and 0 bases at J, with 8 bases in the middle. CDR3 loop: CASSPGASYEQYF. The CDR3 nucleotides read TGCGCCAGCAGCCCCGGCGCCTCCTACGAGCAGTACTTC.